The rows below give T cell receptor beta chains drawn from one sample of a study of T cells in pancreatic ductal adenocarcinoma. Profiling relied on immunoSEQ multiplex PCR, and the TCRdb table lists in-frame clones only, not all of them. The data contain around 94,000 clones, 90% to 95% of them singletons. Sequenced sample: PBMCs. These receptors originate from a human donor with pancreatic ductal adenocarcinoma. CDR3s include the opening cysteine and the closing phenylalanine or tryptophan. The D gene is left open where the match is weak. Expanded clones are given a class, and other clones once, few, many or no size at all.

V	D	size	J	CDR3	DNA
TRBV5-1	TRBD2	-	TRBJ2-5	CASSLGLAGGETQYF	TGCGCCAGCAGCTTGGGGTTAGCGGGAGGAGAGACCCAGTACTTC
TRBV28	TRBD2	-	TRBJ2-7	CASRTTGTSGRVGEQYF	TGTGCCAGCAGGACTACCGGGACTAGCGGGAGGGTGGGCGAGCAGTACTTC
TRBV27	-	-	TRBJ1-1	CASSLRTLNTEAFF	TGTGCCAGCAGTTTGAGGACATTAAACACTGAAGCTTTCTTT
TRBV19	TRBD1	-	TRBJ1-5	CASSTGQGVWSNQPQHF	TGTGCCAGTAGTACCGGACAGGGAGTATGGAGCAATCAGCCCCAGCATTTT
TRBV29-1	-	-	TRBJ2-1	CSGGDPYNEQFF	TGCAGCGGGGGAGACCCCTACAATGAGCAGTTCTTC
TRBV7-2	TRBD2	-	TRBJ2-3	CASSLGLAGNTQYF	TGTGCCAGCAGCTTAGGGCTAGCGGGGAATACGCAGTATTTT
TRBV5-3	-	-	TRBJ1-5	CARRYVQGLQPQHF	TGTGCCAGAAGGTACGTTCAGGGTTTGCAGCCCCAGCATTTT
TRBV4-3	TRBD2	-	TRBJ2-7	CASSQELAEAYEQYF	TGCGCCAGCAGCCAAGAACTAGCGGAGGCCTACGAGCAGTACTTC
TRBV29-1	TRBD1	-	TRBJ2-1	CSVSSRGSPNEQFF	TGCAGCGTTAGTTCCAGGGGGAGCCCCAATGAGCAGTTCTTC
TRBV28	-	-	TRBJ2-3	CASSSLGDTQYF	TGTGCCAGCTCGTCCCTCGGAGATACGCAGTATTTT
TRBV2	TRBD1	once	TRBJ2-1	CASTYPGTAVYNEQFF	TGTGCCAGCACCTACCCTGGGACAGCCGTATACAATGAGCAGTTCTTC